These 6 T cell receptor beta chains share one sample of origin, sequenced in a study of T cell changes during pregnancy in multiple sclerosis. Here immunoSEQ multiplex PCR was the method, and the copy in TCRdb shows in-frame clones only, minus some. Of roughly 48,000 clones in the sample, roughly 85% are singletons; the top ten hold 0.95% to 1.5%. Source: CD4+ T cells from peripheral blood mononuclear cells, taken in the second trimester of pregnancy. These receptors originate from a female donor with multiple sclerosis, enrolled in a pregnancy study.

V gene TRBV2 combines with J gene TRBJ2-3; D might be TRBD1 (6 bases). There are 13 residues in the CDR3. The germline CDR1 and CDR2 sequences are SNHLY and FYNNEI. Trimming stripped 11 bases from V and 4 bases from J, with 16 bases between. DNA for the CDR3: TGTGCCGTTCGGACAGACGGGGCAGATACGCAGTATTTT. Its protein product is CAVRTDGADTQYF.

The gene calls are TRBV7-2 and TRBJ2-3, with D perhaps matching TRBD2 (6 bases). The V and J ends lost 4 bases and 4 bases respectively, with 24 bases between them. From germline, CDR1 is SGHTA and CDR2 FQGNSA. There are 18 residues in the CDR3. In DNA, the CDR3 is TGTGCCAGCAGCTGGAGACTAGGGAGTGGTTTTCGGGCAGATACGCAGTATTTT. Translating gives CASSWRLGSGFRADTQYF. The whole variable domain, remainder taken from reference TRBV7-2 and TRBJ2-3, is GAGVSQSPSNKVTEKGKDVELRCDPISGHTALYWYRQSLGQGLEFLIYFQGNSAPDKSGLPSDRFSAERTGGSVSTLTIQRTQQEDSAVYLCASSWRLGSGFRADTQYFGPGTRLTVL.

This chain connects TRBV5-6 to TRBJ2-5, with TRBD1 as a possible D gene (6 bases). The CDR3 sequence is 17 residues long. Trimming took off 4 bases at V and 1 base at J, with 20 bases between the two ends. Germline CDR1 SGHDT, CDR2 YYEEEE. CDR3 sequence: CASSTIRDRMGQETQYF. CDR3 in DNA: TGTGCCAGCAGCACAATCCGCGACAGGATGGGCCAAGAGACCCAGTACTTC. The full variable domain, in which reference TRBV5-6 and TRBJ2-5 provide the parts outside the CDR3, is DAGVTQSPTHLIKTRGQQVTLRCSPKSGHDTVSWYQQALGQGPQFIFQYYEEEERQRGNFPDRFSGHQFPNYSSELNVNALLLGDSALYLCASSTIRDRMGQETQYFGPGTRLLVL.

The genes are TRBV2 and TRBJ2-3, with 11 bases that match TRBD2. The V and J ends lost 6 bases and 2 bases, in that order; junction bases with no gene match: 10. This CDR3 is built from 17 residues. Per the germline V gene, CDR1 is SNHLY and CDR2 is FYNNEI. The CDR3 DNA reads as TGTGCCAGCAGCCGACTCGGGACTAGCGGCCACACAGATACGCAGTATTTT. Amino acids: CASSRLGTSGHTDTQYF.

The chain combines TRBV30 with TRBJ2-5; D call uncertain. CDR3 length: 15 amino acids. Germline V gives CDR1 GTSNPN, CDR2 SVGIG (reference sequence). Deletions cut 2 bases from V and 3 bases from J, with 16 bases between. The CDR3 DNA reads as TGTGCCTGGAGTAGTAAACAGAGTTGGGAAGAGACCCAGTACTTC. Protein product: CAWSSKQSWEETQYF.

The chain's CDR3 is CSVEAGTGGDEQYF. The CDR3 DNA follows: TGCAGCGTTGAAGCCGGGACGGGGGGCGACGAGCAGTACTTC. The J gene is TRBJ2-7, the V gene TRBV29-1; weak D call: TRBD2 (7 bases). Trimming removed 1 base at V and 5 bases at J, with 15 bases between. Germline loops: CDR1 SQVTM, CDR2 ANQGSEA. The CDR3 extends over 14 amino acids.